The clone carrying this TCR beta chain was seen ten or more times. Its antigen is not identified. The authors amplified TCR beta CDR3 regions, and they did so from RNA transcripts for repertoire sequencing. The workflow started with a first-round RT-PCR run with HTBI primers and then moved on to a second-round multiplex PCR. TCRdb reanalysed the multiplex PCR reads using MiXCR and keeps one entry per CDR3 protein. Here the sample spans some 1.1 million distinct CDR3 sequences, around a third being singletons. People with hyperthyroidism were aged 18 to 65 and newly diagnosed, under 2 months' duration. With V trimmed by 5 bases and J by 4 bases, 7 bases remained unmatched. The CDR3 sequence is 15 residues long. The V gene's germline CDR1 is LNHNV and CDR2 YYDKDF (reference sequence). This sample was taken from a study of Graves' ophthalmopathy and Graves' hyperthyroidism. Findings and limits, study-wide: Also, most clonotypes expanded in the thyroid above 0.001 frequency appeared in blood.

The chain is built from TRBV15 and TRBJ2-2; 7 bases map to TRBD1. The source material was peripheral blood or thyroid tissue (not recorded which). The sequence derives from an adult man with Graves' hyperthyroidism. The DNA of the CDR3 is TGTGCCACCAGCGAGCGACAGGGAAGCACCGGGGAGCTGTTTTTT. It encodes CATSERQGSTGELFF.